This entry lists 16 T cell receptor delta chains sequenced from one sample in a study of DNA immune sequencing with unique molecular identifiers. Genomic DNA underwent 32-plex PCR targeting all 8 TRDV and 4 TRDJ genes. Adapter PCR followed 3 to 4 barcoding PCR cycles that attached a 12-nucleotide UMI. TCRdb redid clone calling on the multiplex PCR reads using CATT. The sample lists 650 to 800 delta-chain clones; 4% to 4.5% were seen once. The sequenced sample consisted of gamma-delta T cells from PBMCs. Receptors were obtained from a human donor in good health.

Notes on this clone: A far larger clone is one base from this, pointing to a likely read error. Additional DNA sequences in this sample encode the identical CDR3. The rearrangement joins TRDV2 to TRDJ3; D perhaps matches TRDD3 (6 bases). CDR1 and CDR2 (germline): GEAIGNYY, EKD. CDR3 length: 18 amino acids. The CDR3 DNA sequence: TGTGCTTGTGACACGGCTGGGGCCACCTCCTGGGACACCCGACAGATGTTTTTC. Protein sequence: CACDTAGATSWDTRQMFF.

This clone turned up a few times. This is likely an artifact of a read error, given a far larger clone one base away. The same CDR3 arises from other DNA sequences in this sample as well. The chain couples TRDV2 to TRDJ1; no reliable D call. CDR1 GEAIGNYY and CDR2 EKD come from the germline V gene. This CDR3 has 14 amino acids. The CDR3 region is CACDTLGGSRELIF. CDR3 bases: TGTGCCTGTGACACTTTGGGAGGATCGAGGGAACTCATTTTT.

In this sample, this clone is medium-sized. The V gene is TRDV2, the J gene TRDJ1, with D possibly being TRDD3 (6 bases). The V end was cut by 0 bases, the J end by 0 bases, with 16 bases between. This CDR3 contains 17 residues. Looked up from germline, CDR1 is GEAIGNYY and CDR2 is EKD. CDR3 sequence (DNA): TGTGCCTGTGACACCTGGGGGCCAAAAGTGTACACCGATAAACTCATCTTT. Encoded protein: CACDTWGPKVYTDKLIF.

This clone is termed medium-sized (0.01 to 0.1%). This chain uses TRDV2 with TRDJ1; 11 bases are a match to TRDD3. The germline V gene encodes CDR1 GEAIGNYY and CDR2 EKD. The CDR3 contains 19 residues. V was pared by 0 bases and J by 0 bases, with 11 bases of the junction left unmatched. DNA for the CDR3: TGTGCCTGTGACACCGTAGGTGCTGGGGGATACCTAAACACCGATAAACTCATCTTT. Amino acid sequence: CACDTVGAGGYLNTDKLIF.

Judged by abundance, this clone is medium-sized. This rearrangement joins TRDV2 to TRDJ1; D uncertain. Germline V CDR1 and CDR2: GEAIGNYY, EKD. The CDR3 length is 16 residues. With 1 base removed from V and 0 bases from J, the gap between germline ends came to 14 bases. CDR3 nucleotide sequence: TGTGCCTGTGACACGTTGGAGGACGCGTACACCGATAAACTCATCTTT. Its translation: CACDTLEDAYTDKLIF.

This clone counts as large. J is TRDJ1 and V is TRDV1; 13 bases fit TRDD3. J was trimmed by 0 bases and V by 1 base; bases with no gene match: 20. CDR1 and CDR2 (germline): TSWWSYY, QGS. There are 23 residues in the CDR3. Here the CDR3 reads CALGEPGPTSLLGDTGHTDKLIF. The CDR3 coding sequence is TGTGCTCTTGGGGAACCAGGTCCTACGTCCTTACTGGGGGATACGGGACACACCGATAAACTCATCTTT.

Within the sample, this clone is medium-sized. V and J are TRDV2 and TRDJ3; 13 positions match TRDD3. CDR1 and CDR2 from the germline V gene are GEAIGNYY and EKD. This CDR3 comprises 22 residues. The V and J ends lost 3 bases and 1 base, in that order; junction bases with no gene match: 14. The CDR3 bases are TGTGCCTGTGACGAAGCCTCACTGGGGGATACGGAGAGGTCCTGGGACACCCGACAGATGTTTTTC. It is translated as CACDEASLGDTERSWDTRQMFF.

This clone was detected a few times. A far larger clone is only one base removed, so a read error is likely. CDR3 DNA: TGTGCCTGTGACGCCACCCTTGGGGGATACGAACTGACCTTGGACACCCGACAGATGTTTTTC. Translating it yields CACDATLGGYELTLDTRQMFF. The rearrangement links TRDV2 to TRDJ3; 11 bases fit TRDD3. Germline CDR1 and CDR2: GEAIGNYY and EKD. The CDR3 sequence is 21 residues long. The junction had 18 bases not matched to a gene; V was cut back by 3 bases and J by 6 bases.

A word on this clone: A far larger clone is off by one base, so a read error is likely. The CDR3 nucleotides read TGTGCTCTTGGGGAACCAGGTCCTACGTCCTTACTGGGGGATACGGGACACACCGATAATCTCATCTTT. It translates to CALGEPGPTSLLGDTGHTDNLIF. With the J gene uncalled, the V gene is TRDV1; TRDD3 was called by the table and not checked on the DNA. The CDR3 spans 23 residues. The germline gives CDR1 TSWWSYY, CDR2 QGS.

This clone was seen a few times. A much larger clone lies a single base off, so this may be a read error. Other DNA sequences in this sample translate to the same CDR3. The J gene is TRDJ1, the V gene TRDV2; D perhaps matches TRDD3 (5 bases). V was shortened by 1 base and J by 2 bases, with 22 bases between the two germline ends. CDR3 length: 18 amino acids. CDR1 and CDR2 from the germline V gene are GEAIGNYY and EKD. CDR3 sequence reads: CACDTLLGESGWTDKLIF. CDR3 bases: TGTGCCTGTGACACTTTACTTGGGGAGTCCGGATGGACCGATAAACTCATCTTT.

By share, this clone counts as medium-sized. The V call is TRDV2, the J call TRDJ1, with D maybe TRDD3 (6 bases). Trimming pared 4 bases from V and 5 bases from J, leaving 19 bases between. CDR3 length: 15 residues. Looked up from germline, CDR1 is GEAIGNYY and CDR2 is EKD. The CDR3: CACEPIRDRWDKLIF. The CDR3, as DNA: TGTGCCTGTGAGCCGATACGCGATAGGTGGGATAAACTCATCTTT.

This clone rates as large. The chain employs TRDV2 and TRDJ1; 13 bases are shared with TRDD3. Germline CDR1 reads GEAIGNYY; CDR2 reads EKD. There are 18 residues in the CDR3. The V gene end was trimmed by 3 bases and the J gene end by 0 bases; junction bases not matched to a gene: 9. CDR3 loop: CACDAILGDTRYTDKLIF. The CDR3 nucleotides read TGTGCCTGTGACGCCATACTGGGGGATACGCGATACACCGATAAACTCATCTTT.

By sample share, this clone is medium-sized (0.01 to 0.1%). The chain has TRDV2 and TRDJ3; 12 nucleotides line up with TRDD3. CDR1 is GEAIGNYY, CDR2 EKD, per germline. The V segment lost 0 bases and the J segment 0 bases; nucleotides outside the gene matches: 5. The CDR3 sequence is 20 residues long. The CDR3 region has the DNA TGTGCCTGTGACACCGCTGGGGGATACGGGAACTCCTGGGACACCCGACAGATGTTTTTC. It translates to CACDTAGGYGNSWDTRQMFF.

In this sample, this clone turned up a few times. A clone one base away is much larger, so this may be a read error. The V and J genes are TRDV2 and TRDJ2, with TRDD3 matching 7 bases. CDR3 size: 18 residues. V dropped 0 bases and J dropped 4; count of bases not matched to a gene: 13. CDR1 GEAIGNYY and CDR2 EKD come from the germline V gene. The CDR3 here is CACDTVELVDTWTAQLFF. The CDR3 nucleotides are TGTGCCTGTGACACCGTAGAACTGGTGGATACGTGGACAGCACAACTCTTCTTT.

This clone was detected a few times. A single base is all that separates this from a far larger clone, so a read error is likely. Different DNA sequences within this sample yield the same CDR3. The rearrangement links TRDV2 to TRDJ1; D uncertain. Germline values: CDR1 GEAIGNYY, CDR2 EKD. Deletions cut 0 bases from V and 2 bases from J, with 15 bases between. This CDR3 is built from 16 residues. CDR3 sequence (DNA): TGTGCCTGTGACACCCTACTTAGCGAGGGTACCGATAAACTCATCTTT. Translation gives CACDTLLSEGTDKLIF.

Note on this clone: With a far larger clone one base away, a read error is the likely cause. This chain connects TRDV1 to TRDJ1, with 13 bases identical to TRDD3. The J gene was not available in TCRdb and was assigned here by matching the DNA to germline segments. The CDR3 is 23 residues long. Germline V gene data show CDR1 as TSWWSYY and CDR2 as QGS. The CDR3 sequence: CALGEPGPTSLLGDTGHTDKLIF. The CDR3 DNA sequence: TGTGCTCTTGGGGAACCAGGTCCTACGTCCTTACTGGGGGATACGGGACACACGGATAAACTCATCTTT.